A single T cell receptor (beta chain) is shown here with its context. What it recognizes is unknown. This sample stems from a study of shared clonotypes between healthy human individuals. Germline CDR1 and CDR2: MNHEY and SVGAGI. The V segment lost 2 bases and the J segment 9 bases; nucleotides outside the gene matches: 5. The CDR3 consists of 13 residues. Overall study results and limits: What naive subsets generally showed was a larger estimated richness than memory subsets showed.

Sequencing used immunoSEQ multiplex PCR; TCRdb keeps in-frame clones, though not all of them. Of roughly 2.6 million clones listed, 90% to 95% are singletons. This receptor was taken from a man aged 18-30 years in good health. Sequencing was done on a sample of naive CD4+ T cells sorted from blood. The sample's subset: CD45RA+ positively selected. The genes are TRBV6-5 and TRBJ1-1, with 8 bases that match TRBD1. CDR3: CASSYTRQGKAFF. The CDR3 region has the DNA TGTGCCAGCAGTTACACCCGACAGGGGAAAGCTTTCTTT.